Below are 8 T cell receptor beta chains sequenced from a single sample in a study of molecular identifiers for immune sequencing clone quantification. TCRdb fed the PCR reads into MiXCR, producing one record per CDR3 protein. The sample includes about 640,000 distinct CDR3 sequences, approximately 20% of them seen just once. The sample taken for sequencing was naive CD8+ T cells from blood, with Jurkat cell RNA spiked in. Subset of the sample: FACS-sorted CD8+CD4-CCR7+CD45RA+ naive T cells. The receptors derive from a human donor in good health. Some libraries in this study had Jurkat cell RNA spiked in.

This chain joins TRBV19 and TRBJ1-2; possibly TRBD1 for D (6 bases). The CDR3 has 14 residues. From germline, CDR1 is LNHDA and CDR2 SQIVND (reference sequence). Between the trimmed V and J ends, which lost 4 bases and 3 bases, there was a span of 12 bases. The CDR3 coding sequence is TGTGCCAGTAGTACTGGACAGTTGGACTATGGCTACACCTTC. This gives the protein CASSTGQLDYGYTF.

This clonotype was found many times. DNA for the CDR3: TGTGCCAGTCAACAGGGAAATCAGCCCCAGCATTTT. It codes for CASQQGNQPQHF. This chain connects TRBV27 to TRBJ1-5; D is perhaps TRBD1 (6 bases). The CDR3 contains 12 residues. V shed 9 bases and J shed 4 bases, with 10 bases lying between them. The germline V gene has CDR1 MNHEY and CDR2 SMNVEV (reference sequence).

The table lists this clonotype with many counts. The DNA of the CDR3 is TGCAGCGCTCAACAGGGGGCTGGGACTGAAGCTTTCTTT. Its protein product is CSAQQGAGTEAFF. The gene calls are TRBV29-1 and TRBJ1-1, with 9 nucleotides matching TRBD1. The CDR3 extends over 13 amino acids. Germline trimming cut 7 bases from V and 5 bases from J; bases unmatched to any gene: 8. Germline V gene data show CDR1 as SQVTM and CDR2 as ANQGSEA.

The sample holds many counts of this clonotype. In DNA form, the CDR3 reads TGTGCCAGCAGCGACACGTACCAAGAGACCCAGTACTTC. Protein: CASSDTYQETQYF. The rearrangement joins TRBV7-2 to TRBJ2-5; D is unclear. The germline V and J ends were trimmed by 5 bases and 0 bases, with 7 bases remaining between them. The CDR3 contains 13 residues. Germline V gives CDR1 SGHTA, CDR2 FQGNSA.

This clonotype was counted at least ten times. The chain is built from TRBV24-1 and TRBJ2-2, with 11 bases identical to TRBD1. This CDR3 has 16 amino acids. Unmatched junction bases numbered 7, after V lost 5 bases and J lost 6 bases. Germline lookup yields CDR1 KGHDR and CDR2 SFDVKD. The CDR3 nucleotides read TGTGCCACCAGTGGTCCGGGACAGGGGGGGCCCGGGGAGCTGTTTTTT. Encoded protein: CATSGPGQGGPGELFF.

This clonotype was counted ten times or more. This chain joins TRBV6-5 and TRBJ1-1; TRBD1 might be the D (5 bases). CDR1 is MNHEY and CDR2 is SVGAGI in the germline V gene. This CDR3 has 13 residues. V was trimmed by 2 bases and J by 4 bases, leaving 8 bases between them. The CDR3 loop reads CASSYRGGTEAFF. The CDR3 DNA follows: TGTGCCAGCAGTTACCGGGGGGGCACTGAAGCTTTCTTT.

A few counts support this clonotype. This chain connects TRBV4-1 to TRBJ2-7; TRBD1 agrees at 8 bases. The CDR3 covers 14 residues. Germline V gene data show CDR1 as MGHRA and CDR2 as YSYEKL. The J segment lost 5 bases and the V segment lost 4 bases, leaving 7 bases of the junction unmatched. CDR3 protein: CASSPRQGNNEQYF. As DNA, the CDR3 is TGCGCCAGCAGCCCCCGACAGGGGAACAACGAGCAGTACTTC.

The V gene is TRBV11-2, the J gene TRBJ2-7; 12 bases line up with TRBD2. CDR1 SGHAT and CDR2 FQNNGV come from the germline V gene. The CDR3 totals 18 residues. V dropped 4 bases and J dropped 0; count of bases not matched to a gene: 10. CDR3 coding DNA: TGTGCCAGCAGCTACCACCTGACTAGCGGGGGTCCCTCCTACGAGCAGTACTTC. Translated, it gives CASSYHLTSGGPSYEQYF. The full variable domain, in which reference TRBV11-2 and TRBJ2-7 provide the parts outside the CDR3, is EAGVAQSPRYKIIEKRQSVAFWCNPISGHATLYWYQQILGQGPKLLIQFQNNGVVDDSQLPKDRFSAERLKGVDSTLKIQPAKLEDSAVYLCASSYHLTSGGPSYEQYFGPGTRLTVT.